This T cell receptor (beta chain) was sequenced during a study of cytomegalovirus exposure and HLA in healthy donors (TCRdb year 2017). For the study in its entirety: An earlier analysis of approximately 640 of the donors reported more than 250 Gb of sequence data and about 100 million unique TCR beta sequences from roughly 180 million T cells. Approximately 330 gigabases of sequencing data and approximately 91 million unique TCR sequences made up an early release that covered about 640 HLA-typed donors. Among the approximately 400 genotyped donors, around 81% belonged to the genetic ancestry cluster associated with self-reported Caucasian donors. The study aimed to test whether signatures of past pathogen exposure could be identified by cataloging public T cell receptors. The study profiled the T cell repertoires of about 640 subjects by immunosequencing and related them to cytomegalovirus serostatus. A separate validation cohort of over a hundred different subjects was used in addition to the roughly 700-subject first cohort. To predict cytomegalovirus infection status, the study brought together high-throughput TCR immunosequencing, statistical association of individual TCRs with disease status, and machine learning. In a later analysis, previously published TCR beta repertoires from about 640 donors were re-analyzed and high-resolution HLA genotyping was added so that TCR occurrence patterns could be studied. Rather than drawing on any new phenotypic data, the later analysis identified candidate immune exposures from TCR beta sequences and the way those sequences occurred across donors. An earlier analysis of about 620 of the donors applied high-throughput TCR beta sequencing to assess whether each TCR beta V gene segment acted as functional or pseudogenic. Alongside the repertoire data, information on donor age, sex, ethnicity and CMV serostatus was compiled. A later genetic analysis used genome-wide SNP genotypes for 398 of the 666 donors, treating that subset as a discovery cohort. Every discovery cohort repertoire had been produced on one sequencing platform. HLA typing covered class I and class II loci at four-digit resolution. The number of donors typed differed by locus, with about 629-630 for A, B, C, DRB1 and DQB1, around 500 for DQA1, 600 to 610 for DPA1, and over 400 for DPB1. Four or five DR-DQ haplotypes were handled as single units for association and clustering, since linkage in the cohort was strong. On average, about 200,000 unique TCR beta nucleotide sequences were sequenced per donor among about 400 genotyped donors of the cohort, with about 19% of those sequences being non-productive.

Receptor amplification or capture employed the immunoSEQ multiplex PCR assay. For the multiplex PCR, a mixture combining 60 forward primers for TCR Vbeta segments and 13 reverse primers for TCR Jbeta segments was used. The CDR3 region of rearranged TCR beta genes was amplified from genomic DNA with a multiplex PCR assay. Amplified TCR beta libraries were sequenced as 87-base-pair reads on the Illumina HiSeq System. In the source study's methods: In a later analysis, roughly 80 million unique TCR beta chains were counted across the 500 to 850 repertoires, and approximately 9.9 million of these chains were shared by at least two donors. Raw reads were error-corrected and collapsed into unique sequences with a nearest-neighbor algorithm that merged closely related sequences to remove PCR and sequencing errors. CDR3 sequences were aligned to IMGT reference sequences to assign V, D and J gene segments. For a sequence to be retained, a match of at least six nucleotides was required to both a V gene segment and a J gene segment. Rearrangements were called productive when the CDR3 lacked stop codons and stayed in frame with V and J; all others were non-productive. CDR3 was defined according to IMGT convention as the region running from the second conserved V-encoded cysteine to the conserved J-encoded phenylalanine. The earlier analysis of roughly 590 of the donors excluded any sequence lacking an unambiguous match to a single V gene segment. In an earlier analysis of some 590 of the donors, a V segment was called functional when productive rearrangements were above 56.7%, and segregating when the standard deviation between donors exceeded 5%. A statistical classification framework was built to diagnose cytomegalovirus status from the catalog of TCR beta chain sequences. In a later analysis, TCR nucleotide sequences were compared against IMGT/GENE-DB human TR gene sequences so that V and J genes could be assigned. The TCRdist pipeline was used in a later analysis to assign CDR3 sequences and most-parsimonious VDJ recombination scenarios. In a later analysis, each TCR beta chain was defined by its CDR3 amino acid sequence together with its V-gene family, and reads without a unique V-gene family were excluded. In a later analysis, approximately 590 highly shared, low-generation-probability nucleotide sequences were removed to address suspected cross-contamination and a sequencing artifact. In a later analysis, a clonal expansion index for each public chain was calculated from normalized within-repertoire ranks of inferred template counts. Generation probabilities in a later analysis came from a VDJ recombination model fitted to out-of-frame rearrangements, and those results were checked against IGoR. In a later analysis, hypergeometric tests were used to score TCR-TCR, TCR-HLA and TCR-CMV co-occurrence, with a repertoire-size bias correction applied to TCR pairs. A later analysis estimated false discovery rates by permuting HLA or CMV assignments 20 times. In a later analysis, co-occurring TCRs were grouped using DBSCAN, with TCRdist sequence similarity added in when clustering inside HLA-allele-positive subsets. For co-occurrence clustering, repertoires with fewer than 30,000 or more than 120,000 public chains were excluded, along with several repertoires with anomalous nucleotide sharing. Imported from immuneACCESS, the table was reduced by TCRdb to in-frame sequences with V and J called. These copies leave out some clones; in studies compared against another copy, an unresolved V gene accounts for under half, and the cause of the remainder is not known. The V and J calls and clone size are taken from that table; D and trimming were inferred from the DNA. Counted in this sample were roughly 120,000 clones; less than 20% of them appeared once. The ten largest account for about 2% of the sample.

In total, approximately 700 healthy bone marrow donors made up the cohort. At the time of sampling, all cohort members were nominally healthy, though unrecorded immune exposures were likely present. The donor tested CMV seronegative and was one of the 352 seronegative cohort members. A peripheral blood sample was provided by each donor, and peripheral blood mononuclear cells were used for TCR beta sequencing. The Qiagen DNeasy Blood Extraction Kit was used to extract genomic DNA from the blood cell samples. The investigation overall reported the following: The presence/absence analyses assumed that sequencing depth was roughly uniform across donors, and that assumption may not be true. Correlated functional status among segregating V segments might reflect linkage disequilibrium, but an unknown experimental factor could not be ruled out. In a later analysis, HLA-associated TCR beta chains showed more clonal expansion and lower generation probabilities than non-associated chains that were equally common. Broadly in line with IMGT annotations, most TCR beta V segments showed up in productive rearrangements about 87% or about 30% of the time in an earlier analysis of several hundred of the donors. A total of about 180 TCR beta chains were listed by the study as associated with cytomegalovirus. A later genetic analysis reported fewer N-insertions in productive TCRs among donors in an Asian-associated ancestry cluster than the roughly 650-donor mean. In a later analysis, the rate of TCR association differed among HLA loci, with DRB1 alleles having the most associated TCRs and HLA-C alleles having the fewest. A later genetic analysis associated a missense DCLRE1C variant with V-gene and J-gene trimming of TCR beta chains, and an independent cohort replicated the association. A further reported finding was that TCR beta sequences accurately predicted the HLA-A and HLA-B alleles for most subjects in the first cohort. Specific HLA alleles were associated with 15,000 to 20,000 TCR beta sequences at a false discovery rate of 0.05 in a later analysis. A later analysis found that most CMV-associated TCR beta chains appeared HLA-restricted, with HLA associations seemingly driven largely by CMV exposure. According to the authors, the approach could potentially be generalized to other disease states and immunological phenotypes. The sequencing pipeline was judged likely to have produced a cluster of highly shared sequence variants as a technical artifact. The only immune exposure information available for the cohort was CMV serostatus. Assigning TCR associations to individual alleles was difficult when HLA alleles, especially DR and DQ, strongly co-occurred. The earlier analysis of approximately 540 of the donors excluded over 15 rarely observed V segments, including chromosome 9 orphons, because counts were too low. Because some donors lacked HLA typing at each locus, the association tests relied only on the typed subset. This cohort had only TCR beta chains sequenced, and the lack of alpha or paired-chain data limited which features could be detected. Across donors, most TCR sequences were observed very rarely, whereas some public TCRs were present in many individuals. According to a later analysis, parvovirus B19, influenza, CMV and Epstein-Barr virus appeared linked to several top co-occurrence clusters. Some IMGT-functional V segments, including TRBV6-2 and TRBV6-3, could not be told apart with the 87-base-pair reads, so those segments were excluded. The classifier was reported to diagnose cytomegalovirus status with high specificity and sensitivity in both the original cohort and the validation cohort. In vitro tests confirmed that a few of the cytomegalovirus-associated TCR beta chains recognize cytomegalovirus antigens.

Note on this clone: What this receptor recognizes is not known. Qualities for individual bases were not recorded, and no much larger clone is one base off.

Looking up the germline V gene (reference sequence) yields CDR1 MNHEY and CDR2 SMNVEV. From its cysteine to its phenylalanine, the CDR3 spans 16 amino acids. The DNA shown is the 48-base CDR3, in frame from base 1. Trimming at the junction amounts to 5 bases on V and 7 bases on J, and the germline ends lie 20 bases apart. The clonotype originates from a woman between 18 and 29 years old in good health and CMV-seronegative. The source material was PBMCs. The V and J segments used are TRBV27 and TRBJ1-4; a tentative D match to TRBD1 spans 6 bases. The CDR3 protein is CASSRPPGPGAEKLFF. The nucleotide sequence reads TGTGCCAGCAGTCGCCCTCCCGGGCCAGGGGCTGAAAAACTGTTTTTT.